Presented here are 27 T cell receptor beta chains from one specimen sequenced in a study of technical replicates of blood from a few donors. The assay was immunoSEQ multiplex PCR, and TCRdb's table has in-frame clones only and misses some. Among 77,000 or so clones listed, approximately 92% were seen once. The sample was T cells isolated from PBMCs. These receptors originate from a human donor in good health.

This clone was observed once. The rearrangement joins TRBV21-1 to TRBJ2-4; the D call of TRBD1 is as the table states it, not checked on the DNA. TRBV21-1 is given as a pseudogene. The CDR3 is 17 residues long. The CDR3 DNA is TGTGCCAGCAGCAAATCCAGGACATCTCTAGCCAAAAACATTCAGTACTTC. Amino acids: CASSKSRTSLAKNIQYF.

The chain uses TRBV28 and TRBJ2-3, with TRBD2 identical over 14 bases. The J segment lost 11 bases and the V segment lost 4 bases, leaving 11 bases of the junction unmatched. Germline V lookup: CDR1 MDHEN, CDR2 SYDVKM. CDR3 length equals 16 residues. This CDR3 is CASSSPGLAGVGEQYF. DNA for the CDR3: TGTGCCAGCAGTTCTCCGGGACTAGCGGGAGTCGGAGAGCAGTATTTT.

This rearrangement joins TRBV21-1 to TRBJ2-5; no DNA check was done on the table's D call, TRBD2. TRBV21-1 is marked as a pseudogene. The CDR3 contains 17 residues. The CDR3 coding sequence is TGTGCCAGCAGCAAAAATAGGACCGGGACTTTCCAAGAGACCCAGTACTTC. As protein: CASSKNRTGTFQETQYF.

This sequence joins TRBV10-3 and TRBJ2-1; D perhaps matches TRBD1 (5 bases). CDR1 and CDR2 from the germline V gene are ENHRY and SYGVKD. V lost 10 bases to trimming and J lost 0 bases, with 13 bases between them. The CDR3 consists of 14 residues. CDR3 sequence reads: CATRTMNSYNEQFF. CDR3 DNA: TGTGCCACCCGGACAATGAACTCCTACAATGAGCAGTTCTTC.

CDR3 DNA: TGTGCCAGCAGCTTAGGGGCTCCAGGGGGTGGTTATGGCTACACCTTC. Amino acids: CASSLGAPGGGYGYTF. The chain recombines TRBV7-9 with TRBJ1-2; the match to TRBD1 covers 7 bases. Germline V CDR1 and CDR2: SEHNR, FQNEAQ (reference sequence). The CDR3 is 16 residues long. V dropped 1 base and J dropped 5; count of bases not matched to a gene: 10.

The rearrangement links TRBV6-5 to TRBJ1-2, with TRBD1 as a possible D gene (5 bases). Germline values: CDR1 MNHEY, CDR2 SVGAGI. The CDR3 consists of 15 residues. V lost 3 bases, J lost 3 bases, and 14 bases lay in between. The CDR3 nucleotides read TGTGCCAGCAGTTATAGTGGCGGGACGGACTATGGCTACACCTTC. It encodes CASSYSGGTDYGYTF.

The chain employs TRBV5-8 and TRBJ1-4; D is possibly TRBD1 (6 bases). This CDR3 contains 15 residues. The germline gives CDR1 SGHTS, CDR2 YDEGEE. Trimming removed 4 bases at V and 8 bases at J, with 18 bases between. The CDR3 here is CASSIGQYEREKLFF. Here the CDR3 DNA reads TGTGCCAGCAGCATAGGACAGTATGAGAGGGAAAAACTGTTTTTT.

This clone came up a few times. The gene calls are TRBV19 and TRBJ1-4; possible D gene TRBD1, 6 bases. Per the germline V gene, CDR1 is LNHDA and CDR2 is SQIVND (reference sequence). The length of the CDR3 is 13 residues. V lost 10 bases and J lost 1, with 10 bases in between. Here the CDR3 reads CATTQGTNEKLFF. DNA for the CDR3: TGTGCCACCACACAGGGAACTAATGAAAAACTGTTTTTT.

The J gene is TRBJ2-1, the V gene TRBV6-1, with D tentatively TRBD1 (6 bases). CDR1 is MNHNS, CDR2 SASEGT, per germline. CDR3 length: 15 residues. V was pared by 6 bases and J by 0 bases, with 12 bases between. CDR3 loop: CASRGQPSSYNEQFF. The CDR3 nucleotides read TGTGCCAGCAGAGGACAGCCTAGCTCCTACAATGAGCAGTTCTTC.

V and J are TRBV30 and TRBJ1-2; 8 nucleotides line up with TRBD1. The CDR3 spans 11 residues. In germline, CDR1 is GTSNPN, CDR2 SVGIG (reference sequence). The CDR3 region is CVRTGNYGYTF. CDR3 nucleotides: TGTGTTAGGACAGGGAACTATGGCTACACCTTC.

This clone showed up just a few times. The chain joins TRBV11-3 to TRBJ2-3; D is perhaps TRBD1 (5 bases). The CDR3 is 13 amino acids. The germline V and J ends were trimmed by 2 bases and 4 bases, with 7 bases remaining between them. Germline V CDR1 and CDR2: SGHNT, YENEEA. This CDR3 is CASSLQGPDTQYF. The DNA for the CDR3 is TGTGCCAGCAGCTTACAGGGCCCAGATACGCAGTATTTT.

The chain couples TRBV9 to TRBJ2-7; 9 bases are a match to TRBD2. Germline CDR1 SGDLS, CDR2 YYNGEE. This CDR3 spans 15 amino acids. V lost 4 bases and J lost 4; bases outside the gene matches: 9. The DNA for the CDR3 is TGTGCCAGCAGCCCCGACCTAGCGGGACGTTACGAGCAGTACTTC. Translated: CASSPDLAGRYEQYF.

The rearrangement links TRBV27 to TRBJ1-2, with 8 nucleotides matching TRBD1. With 4 bases clipped from V and 2 bases from J, the junction kept 3 bases outside the gene matches. Looked up from germline, CDR1 is MNHEY and CDR2 is SMNVEV (reference sequence). This CDR3 has 14 residues. The CDR3 loop reads CASSWTGSNYGYTF. As DNA, the CDR3 is TGTGCCAGCAGTTGGACAGGGTCCAACTATGGCTACACCTTC.

The chain joins TRBV10-2 to TRBJ2-7; 7 nucleotides agree with TRBD2. CDR3 length: 12 amino acids. The germline V gene encodes CDR1 WSHSY and CDR2 SAAADI. Trimming took 6 bases from V and 4 from J; bases not matched to a gene: 3. CDR3 amino acids: CASSYGGYEQYF. CDR3 bases: TGCGCCAGCAGCTACGGGGGGTACGAGCAGTACTTC.

The chain carries TRBV18 and TRBJ2-7, with D possibly being TRBD1 (5 bases). Looked up from germline, CDR1 is KGHSH and CDR2 is LQKENI. This CDR3 comprises 15 residues. The ends were cut back, 1 base at V and 2 bases at J, with 12 bases in the middle. The CDR3 sequence is CASSPLPTETYEQYF. CDR3 bases: TGTGCCAGCTCACCACTCCCGACAGAAACCTACGAGCAGTACTTC.

The J gene is TRBJ1-2, the V gene TRBV6-1; TRBD1 matches at 8 bases. The CDR3 length is 18 residues. CDR1 MNHNS and CDR2 SASEGT come from the germline V gene. J lost 6 bases, V lost 0 bases, and 15 bases had no gene match. Written as DNA, the CDR3 is TGTGCCAGCAGTGAAGCGTGGTTTTATAACGGACAGGGTGATGGCTACACCTTC. Translating gives CASSEAWFYNGQGDGYTF.

A single count supports this clone. This chain uses TRBV7-2 with TRBJ2-3; 10 nucleotides align to TRBD2. The J segment lost 2 bases and the V segment lost 6 bases, leaving 5 bases of the junction unmatched. The germline gives CDR1 SGHTA, CDR2 FQGNSA. This CDR3 region has 15 residues. CDR3: CASSPGTSDTDTQYF. The CDR3, as DNA: TGTGCCAGCAGTCCCGGGACTAGCGACACAGATACGCAGTATTTT.

This chain uses TRBV30 with TRBJ1-2; possibly TRBD1 for D (6 bases). Between the trimmed V and J ends, which lost 2 bases and 0 bases, there was a span of 22 bases. CDR1 is GTSNPN, CDR2 SVGIG, per germline (reference sequence). This CDR3 is 18 amino acids long. Here the CDR3 reads CAWSKSAAGVIANYGYTF. CDR3 sequence (DNA): TGTGCCTGGAGTAAAAGTGCGGCAGGGGTCATTGCTAACTATGGCTACACCTTC. The full variable domain, with the rest looked up from reference TRBV30 and TRBJ1-2, is SQTIHQWPATLVQPVGSPLSLECTVEGTSNPNLYWYRQAAGRGLQLLFYSVGIGQISSEVPQNLSASRPQDRQFILSSKKLLLSDSGFYLCAWSKSAAGVIANYGYTFGSGTRLTVV.

V and J are TRBV7-2 and TRBJ1-1; no clear D gene. The CDR3 consists of 13 residues. The germline gives CDR1 SGHTA, CDR2 FQGNSA. V was clipped by 7 bases and J by 3 bases, with 12 bases between them. Here the CDR3 DNA reads TGTGCCAGCACCCTAGGTCGGGACACTGAAGCTTTCTTT. Its translation: CASTLGRDTEAFF.

The J gene is TRBJ2-3, the V gene TRBV5-6, with D hard to call. This CDR3 comprises 14 residues. Germline CDR1 is SGHDT and CDR2 is YYEEEE. V was cut by 4 bases and J by 4 bases, with 13 bases left in between. The CDR3 bases are TGTGCCAGCAGCAAGAGTCTGGGCGCAGATACGCAGTATTTT. Its translation: CASSKSLGADTQYF.

The V and J genes are TRBV27 and TRBJ2-7, with TRBD2 matching over 8 bases. CDR3 length: 13 residues. Germline trimming cut 5 bases from V and 7 bases from J; bases unmatched to any gene: 7. From germline, CDR1 is MNHEY and CDR2 SMNVEV (reference sequence). The CDR3 is CASSLRLASEQYF. CDR3 nucleotides: TGTGCCAGCAGTCTAAGACTAGCGAGTGAGCAGTACTTC.

The chain joins TRBV7-9 to TRBJ2-1; a possible D gene is TRBD1 (7 bases). V lost 1 base to trimming and J lost 4 bases, with 20 bases between them. The CDR3 length is 18 residues. From germline, CDR1 is SEHNR and CDR2 FQNEAQ (reference sequence). The CDR3 DNA is TGTGCCAGCAGCTTAGGTTTACAGGGGAGGCCAAGTTACAATGAGCAGTTCTTC. Translating it yields CASSLGLQGRPSYNEQFF.

This chain uses TRBV13 with TRBJ2-7; maybe TRBD2 (6 bases). This CDR3 comprises 13 residues. Trimming pared 2 bases from V and 6 bases from J, leaving 11 bases between. The germline gives CDR1 PRHDT, CDR2 FYEKMQ (reference sequence). CDR3 amino acids: CASSLPGVGEQYF. CDR3 DNA: TGTGCCAGCAGCTTACCGGGGGTAGGCGAGCAGTACTTC.

This rearrangement joins TRBV28 to TRBJ2-7; 8 nucleotides line up with TRBD2. Germline V lookup: CDR1 MDHEN, CDR2 SYDVKM. The CDR3 consists of 15 residues. Trimming took 5 bases from V and 1 from J; bases not matched to a gene: 7. The CDR3 bases are TGTGCCAGCAGTCCTCCGGGACTAGGGTCCTACGAGCAGTACTTC. This translates into CASSPPGLGSYEQYF.

This clone appeared once. The chain recombines TRBV7-2 with TRBJ1-5; D ambiguous. V was pared by 1 base and J by 2 bases, with 9 bases between. Germline loops: CDR1 SGHTA, CDR2 FQGNSA. This CDR3 comprises 15 residues. Here the CDR3 reads CASSLVEVGNQPQHF. The CDR3 bases are TGTGCCAGCAGCTTAGTGGAGGTAGGCAATCAGCCCCAGCATTTT. The variable domain in full, with the rest retrieved from reference TRBV7-2 and TRBJ1-5, is GAGVSQSPSNKVTEKGKDVELRCDPISGHTALYWYRQSLGQGLEFLIYFQGNSAPDKSGLPSDRFSAERTGGSVSTLTIQRTQQEDSAVYLCASSLVEVGNQPQHFGDGTRLSIL.

The chain carries TRBV29-1 and TRBJ2-1; a weak D match, TRBD2 (5 bases). This CDR3 is 13 amino acids long. The V end was cut by 8 bases, the J end by 11 bases, with 22 bases between. Per the germline V gene, CDR1 is SQVTM and CDR2 is ANQGSEA. The CDR3 protein is CSYRELGIGKQFF. CDR3 nucleotide sequence: TGCAGCTACCGGGAACTAGGCATAGGGAAGCAGTTCTTC.

V gene TRBV6-1 combines with J gene TRBJ1-4, with 7 bases aligning to TRBD1. The germline gives CDR1 MNHNS, CDR2 SASEGT. The V and J ends lost 6 bases and 7 bases, in that order; junction bases with no gene match: 8. CDR3 length: 14 amino acids. DNA for the CDR3: TGTGCCAGCAGCCTCTACAGGGGTGGTGAAAAACTGTTTTTT. It codes for CASSLYRGGEKLFF.